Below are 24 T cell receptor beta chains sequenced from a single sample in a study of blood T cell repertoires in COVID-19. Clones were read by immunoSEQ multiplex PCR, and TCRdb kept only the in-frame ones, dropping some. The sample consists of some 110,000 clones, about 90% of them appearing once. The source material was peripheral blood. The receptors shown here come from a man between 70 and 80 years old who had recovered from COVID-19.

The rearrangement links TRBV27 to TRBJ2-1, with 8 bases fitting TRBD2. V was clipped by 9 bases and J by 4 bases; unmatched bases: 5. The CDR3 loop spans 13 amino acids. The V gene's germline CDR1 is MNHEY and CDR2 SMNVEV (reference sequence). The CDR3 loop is CARSEREYNEQFF. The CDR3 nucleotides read TGTGCCAGAAGCGAGCGGGAGTACAATGAGCAGTTCTTC.

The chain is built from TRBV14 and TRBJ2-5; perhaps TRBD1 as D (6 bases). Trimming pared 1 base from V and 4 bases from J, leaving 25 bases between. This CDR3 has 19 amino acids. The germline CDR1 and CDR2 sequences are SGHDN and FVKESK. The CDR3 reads CASSQGKRTASPQLETQYF. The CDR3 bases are TGTGCCAGCAGCCAAGGGAAAAGGACAGCGAGTCCCCAATTAGAGACCCAGTACTTC.

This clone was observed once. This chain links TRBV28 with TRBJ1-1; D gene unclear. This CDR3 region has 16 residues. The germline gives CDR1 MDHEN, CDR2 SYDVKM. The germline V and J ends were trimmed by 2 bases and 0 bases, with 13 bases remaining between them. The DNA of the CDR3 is TGTGCCAGCAGTTTAATTAGCTGGAGTATGAACACTGAAGCTTTCTTT. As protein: CASSLISWSMNTEAFF.

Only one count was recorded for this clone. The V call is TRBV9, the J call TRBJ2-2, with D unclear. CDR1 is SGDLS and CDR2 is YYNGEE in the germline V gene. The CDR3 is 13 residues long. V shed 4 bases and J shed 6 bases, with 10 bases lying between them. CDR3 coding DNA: TGTGCCAGCAGCCGTAGGAGCGCCGGGGAGCTGTTTTTT. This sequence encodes CASSRRSAGELFF.

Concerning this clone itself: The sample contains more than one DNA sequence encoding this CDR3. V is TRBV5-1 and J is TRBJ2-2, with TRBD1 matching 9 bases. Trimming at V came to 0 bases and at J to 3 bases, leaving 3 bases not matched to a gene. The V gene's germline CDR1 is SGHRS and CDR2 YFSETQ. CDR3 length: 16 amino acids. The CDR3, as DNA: TGCGCCAGCAGCTTGGCGGGACAGGGCTACACCGGGGAGCTGTTTTTT. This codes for CASSLAGQGYTGELFF.

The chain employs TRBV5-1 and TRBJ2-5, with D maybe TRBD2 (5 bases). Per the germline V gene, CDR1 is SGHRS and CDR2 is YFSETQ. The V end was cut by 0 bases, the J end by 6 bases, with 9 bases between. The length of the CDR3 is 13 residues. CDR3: CASSLAGDQTQYF. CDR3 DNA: TGCGCCAGCAGCTTGGCCGGGGATCAGACCCAGTACTTC. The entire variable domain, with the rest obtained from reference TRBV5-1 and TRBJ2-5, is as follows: KAGVTQTPRYLIKTRGQQVTLSCSPISGHRSVSWYQQTPGQGLQFLFEYFSETQRNKGNFPGRFSGRQFSNSRSEMNVSTLELGDSALYLCASSLAGDQTQYFGPGTRLLVL.

The CDR3 DNA follows: TGTGCCAGCAGCTTTGGGTTAGCGGGGGCAGATACGCAGTATTTT. Its translation is CASSFGLAGADTQYF. The V gene is TRBV5-8, the J gene TRBJ2-3, with 9 bases identical to TRBD2. After removal of 2 bases from V and 4 bases from J, the junction contained 5 bases not matched to a gene. The CDR3 consists of 15 residues. Germline V gene sequence: CDR1 SGHTS, CDR2 YDEGEE.

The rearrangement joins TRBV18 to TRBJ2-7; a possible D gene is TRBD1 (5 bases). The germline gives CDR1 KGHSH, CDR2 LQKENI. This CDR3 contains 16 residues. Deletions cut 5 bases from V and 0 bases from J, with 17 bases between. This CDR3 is CASSATGSDYSYEQYF. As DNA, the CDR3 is TGTGCCAGCTCAGCCACAGGAAGCGATTACTCCTACGAGCAGTACTTC.

The CDR3 nucleotides read TGTGCCATCAGTTCTCAGGGGCGGGAGCAGTTCTTC. Amino acid sequence: CAISSQGREQFF. The chain carries TRBV10-3 and TRBJ2-1; tentatively, D is TRBD1 (6 bases). The germline CDR1 and CDR2 sequences are ENHRY and SYGVKD. The CDR3 length is 12 residues. Trimming shortened V by 5 bases and J by 10 bases, and 12 bases separated the two germline ends.

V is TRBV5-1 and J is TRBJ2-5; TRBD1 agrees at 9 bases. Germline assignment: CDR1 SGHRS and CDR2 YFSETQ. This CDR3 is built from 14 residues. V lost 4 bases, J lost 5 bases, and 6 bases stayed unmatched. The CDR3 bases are TGCGCCAGCAGCGTGGACAGGGGCGGGGAGACCCAGTACTTC. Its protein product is CASSVDRGGETQYF.

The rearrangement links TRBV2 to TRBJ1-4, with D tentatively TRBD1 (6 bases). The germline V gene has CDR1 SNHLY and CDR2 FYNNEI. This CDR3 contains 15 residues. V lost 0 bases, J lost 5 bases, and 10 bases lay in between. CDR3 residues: CASSEAQGLNEKLFF. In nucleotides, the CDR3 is TGTGCCAGCAGTGAAGCACAGGGCTTAAATGAAAAACTGTTTTTT.

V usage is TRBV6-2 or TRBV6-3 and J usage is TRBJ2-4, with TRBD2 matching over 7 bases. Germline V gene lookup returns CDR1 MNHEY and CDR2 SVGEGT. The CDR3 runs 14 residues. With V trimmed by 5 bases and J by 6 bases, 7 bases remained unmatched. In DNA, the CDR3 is TGTGCCAGCAGTCCCGCAGCGGGGAGAAACATTCAGTACTTC. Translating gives CASSPAAGRNIQYF.

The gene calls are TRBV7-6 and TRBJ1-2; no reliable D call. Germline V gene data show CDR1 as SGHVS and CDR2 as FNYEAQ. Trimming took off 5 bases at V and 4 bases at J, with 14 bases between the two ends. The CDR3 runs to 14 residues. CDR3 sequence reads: CASSAGRSIYGYTF. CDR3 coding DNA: TGTGCCAGCAGCGCGGGTCGTTCTATCTATGGCTACACCTTC.

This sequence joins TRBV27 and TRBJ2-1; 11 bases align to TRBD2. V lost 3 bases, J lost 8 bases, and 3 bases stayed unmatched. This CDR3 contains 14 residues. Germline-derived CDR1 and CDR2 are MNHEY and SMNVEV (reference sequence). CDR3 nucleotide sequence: TGTGCCAGCAGTTTTTTTAGCGGGGGGGATGAGCAGTTCTTC. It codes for CASSFFSGGDEQFF.

CDR3 amino acids: CASSLDRGFGYTF. Written as DNA, the CDR3 is TGTGCCAGCAGCTTAGATCGGGGATTTGGCTACACCTTC. J is TRBJ1-2 and V is TRBV7-9; D not certain. V was shortened by 1 base and J by 7 bases, with 10 bases between the two germline ends. Germline loops: CDR1 SEHNR, CDR2 FQNEAQ (reference sequence). This CDR3 comprises 13 residues.

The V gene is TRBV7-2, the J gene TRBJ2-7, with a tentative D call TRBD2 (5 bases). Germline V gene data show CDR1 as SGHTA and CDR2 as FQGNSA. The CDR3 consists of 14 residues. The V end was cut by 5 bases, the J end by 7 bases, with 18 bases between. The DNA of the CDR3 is TGTGCCAGCAGCCCAGAGGCGGGTCGAGGTGAGCAGTACTTC. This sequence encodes CASSPEAGRGEQYF. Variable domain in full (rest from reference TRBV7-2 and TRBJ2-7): GAGVSQSPSNKVTEKGKDVELRCDPISGHTALYWYRQSLGQGLEFLIYFQGNSAPDKSGLPSDRFSAERTGGSVSTLTIQRTQQEDSAVYLCASSPEAGRGEQYFGPGTRLTVT.

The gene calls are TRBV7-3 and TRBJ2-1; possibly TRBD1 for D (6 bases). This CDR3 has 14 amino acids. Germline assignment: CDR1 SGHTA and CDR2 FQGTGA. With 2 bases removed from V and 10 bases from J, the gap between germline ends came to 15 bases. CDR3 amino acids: CASSLLARRGEQFF. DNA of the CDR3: TGTGCCAGCAGCTTATTAGCACGCAGGGGCGAGCAGTTCTTC.

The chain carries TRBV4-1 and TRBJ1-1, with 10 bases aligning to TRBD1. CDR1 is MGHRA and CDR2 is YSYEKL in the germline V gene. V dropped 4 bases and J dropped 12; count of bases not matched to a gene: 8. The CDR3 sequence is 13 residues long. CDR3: CASSPRDRGITFF. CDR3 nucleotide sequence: TGCGCCAGCAGCCCTCGGGACAGGGGAATAACTTTCTTT.

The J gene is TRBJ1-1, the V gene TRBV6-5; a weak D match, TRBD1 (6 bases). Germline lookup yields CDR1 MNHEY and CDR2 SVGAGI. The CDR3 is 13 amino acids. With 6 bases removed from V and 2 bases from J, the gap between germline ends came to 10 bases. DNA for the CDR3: TGTGCCAGCAGGGGAGGGGGAAACACTGAAGCTTTCTTT. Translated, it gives CASRGGGNTEAFF.

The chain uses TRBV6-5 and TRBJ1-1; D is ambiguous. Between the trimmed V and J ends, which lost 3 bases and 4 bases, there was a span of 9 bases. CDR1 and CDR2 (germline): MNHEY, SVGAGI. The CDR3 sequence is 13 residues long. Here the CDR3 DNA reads TGTGCCAGCAGTTATCCAGGCAGCACTGAAGCTTTCTTT. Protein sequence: CASSYPGSTEAFF.

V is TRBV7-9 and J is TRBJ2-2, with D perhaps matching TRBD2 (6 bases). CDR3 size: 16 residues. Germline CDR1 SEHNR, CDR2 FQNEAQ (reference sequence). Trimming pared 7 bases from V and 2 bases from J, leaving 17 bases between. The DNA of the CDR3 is TGTGCCAGCACCGGGGGTGCGGGGTCTAACACCGGGGAGCTGTTTTTT. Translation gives CASTGGAGSNTGELFF.

The CDR3 is CASSIAVDTQYF. The CDR3 region has the DNA TGTGCCAGCAGTATAGCGGTAGATACGCAGTATTTT. The chain combines TRBV7-3 with TRBJ2-3, with D possibly matching TRBD2 (6 bases). This CDR3 is built from 12 residues. Germline V gene lookup returns CDR1 SGHTA and CDR2 FQGTGA. Between the trimmed V and J ends, which lost 6 bases and 5 bases, there was a span of 9 bases.

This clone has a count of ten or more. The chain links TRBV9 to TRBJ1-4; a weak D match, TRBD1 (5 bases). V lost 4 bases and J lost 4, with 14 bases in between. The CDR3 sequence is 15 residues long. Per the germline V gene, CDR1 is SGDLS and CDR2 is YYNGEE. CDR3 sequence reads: CASSPREGNNEKLFF. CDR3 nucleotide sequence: TGTGCCAGCAGCCCGCGGGAGGGGAATAATGAAAAACTGTTTTTT.

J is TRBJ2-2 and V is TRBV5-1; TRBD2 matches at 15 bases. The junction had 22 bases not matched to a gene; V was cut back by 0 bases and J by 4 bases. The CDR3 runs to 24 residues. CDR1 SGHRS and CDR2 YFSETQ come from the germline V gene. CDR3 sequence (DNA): TGCGCCAGCAGCTTGGCTGGAGGACAGGGGTCGGGACTAGCGGGAGGACGTGCCACCGGGGAGCTGTTTTTT. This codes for CASSLAGGQGSGLAGGRATGELFF.